Listed below are T cell receptor beta chains from one sample, sequenced in a study of T cells in tuberculosis. Repertoires were generated with immunoSEQ multiplex PCR, while TCRdb's copy carries only in-frame clones and drops some. The repertoire holds tens of thousands of clones, with 95% as singletons. The specimen was PBMCs. The receptors originated from a donor aged 10 to 29 with latent tuberculosis or without tuberculosis infection. Both conserved end residues are part of each CDR3. D genes are given only for firm matches. Clone size is shown for a subset of rows, as once, few, many or a class of expanded clone.

j_call	clone_size	v_call	d_call	cdr3_nt	cdr3_aa
TRBJ1-1	-	TRBV4-1	TRBD1	TGCGCCAGCAGCCAACGGGACAGGCCCGACACTGAAGCTTTCTTT	CASSQRDRPDTEAFF
TRBJ2-7	-	TRBV6-5	-	TGTGCCAGCAGTTACGATAGGGGCAGCGAGCAGTACTTC	CASSYDRGSEQYF
TRBJ2-3	-	TRBV28	-	TGTGCCAGCAGTTTTCGAGATACGCAGTATTTT	CASSFRDTQYF
TRBJ1-1	-	TRBV19	-	TGTGCCAGTAGTATCCGGGGGACCACTGAAGCTTTCTTT	CASSIRGTTEAFF
TRBJ2-2	-	TRBV10-1	TRBD2	TGCGCCAGCAGTGAGTCTCGGCTAGCGGGACCGAACACCGGGGAGCTGTTTTTT	CASSESRLAGPNTGELFF
TRBJ2-2	-	TRBV2	TRBD1	TGTGCCAGCCATGCTGGGACAGGAATCGCGAACACCGGGGAGCTGTTTTTT	CASHAGTGIANTGELFF
TRBJ2-7	-	TRBV7-2	-	TGTGCCAGCAGCTTTGGACAGACCCAATCCTACGAGCAGTACTTC	CASSFGQTQSYEQYF
TRBJ1-3	-	TRBV6-5	-	TGTGCCAGCACCCTGGACAACCACTCTGGAAACACCATATATTTT	CASTLDNHSGNTIYF
TRBJ1-6	-	TRBV5-6	-	TGTGCCAGCAGCTTAAACACAGGGAGTTCACCCCTCCACTTT	CASSLNTGSSPLHF
TRBJ1-2	-	TRBV7-9	-	TGTGCCAGCAGCACAGGCGAAAACTATGGCTACACCTTC	CASSTGENYGYTF
TRBJ2-7	once	TRBV27	-	TGTGCCAGTTCGGAAAGACAGACCACAATAGCCTACGAGCAGTACTTC	CASSERQTTIAYEQYF
TRBJ1-2	-	TRBV14	TRBD1	TGTGCCAGCAGCCAACCGGGACAGCCCGCTCATGGCTACACCTTC	CASSQPGQPAHGYTF
TRBJ1-1	-	TRBV11-2	-	TGTGCCAGCAGCTCTTCGACCCGACAGGTCACTGAAGCTTTCTTT	CASSSSTRQVTEAFF
TRBJ2-1	-	TRBV7-9	-	TGTGCCAGCAGCTCATCCGGGACACCCAACAATGAGCAGTTCTTC	CASSSSGTPNNEQFF
TRBJ2-1	-	TRBV5-6	TRBD1	TGTGCCAGCAGCCCGGAGGACAGGGGGCAGTTCTTC	CASSPEDRGQFF
TRBJ2-7	once	TRBV6-5	-	TGTGCCAGCAGTTACAGAGTAACCTACGAGCAGTACTTC	CASSYRVTYEQYF
TRBJ2-1	-	TRBV2	-	TGTGCCAGCAGTGCCCGGGGGTATTGGGATGAGCAGTTCTTC	CASSARGYWDEQFF